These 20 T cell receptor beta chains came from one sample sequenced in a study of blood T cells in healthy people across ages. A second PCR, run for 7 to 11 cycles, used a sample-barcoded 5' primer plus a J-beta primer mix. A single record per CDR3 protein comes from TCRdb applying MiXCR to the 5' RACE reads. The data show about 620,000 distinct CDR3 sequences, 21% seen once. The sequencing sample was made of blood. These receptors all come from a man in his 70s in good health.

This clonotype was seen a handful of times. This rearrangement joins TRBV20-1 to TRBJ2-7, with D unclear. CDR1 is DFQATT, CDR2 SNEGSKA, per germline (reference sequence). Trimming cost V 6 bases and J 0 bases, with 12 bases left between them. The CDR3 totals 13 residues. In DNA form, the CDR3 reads TGCAGTGCCATCGGGCGAGCCTCCTACGAGCAGTACTTC. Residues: CSAIGRASYEQYF.

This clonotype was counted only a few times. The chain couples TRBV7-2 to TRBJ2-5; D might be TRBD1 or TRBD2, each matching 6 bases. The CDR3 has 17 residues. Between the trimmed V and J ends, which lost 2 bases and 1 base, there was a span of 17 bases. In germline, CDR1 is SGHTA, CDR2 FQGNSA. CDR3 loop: CASSLRGEVGSQETQYF. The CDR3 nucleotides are TGTGCCAGCAGCTTAAGGGGGGAGGTGGGGTCCCAAGAGACCCAGTACTTC.

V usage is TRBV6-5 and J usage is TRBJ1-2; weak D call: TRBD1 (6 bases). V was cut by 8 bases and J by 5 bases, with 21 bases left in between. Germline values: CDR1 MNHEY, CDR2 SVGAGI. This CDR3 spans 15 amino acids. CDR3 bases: TGTGCCAGCGGGCGCATTGACAGGAACCTTTATGGCTACACCTTC. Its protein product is CASGRIDRNLYGYTF.

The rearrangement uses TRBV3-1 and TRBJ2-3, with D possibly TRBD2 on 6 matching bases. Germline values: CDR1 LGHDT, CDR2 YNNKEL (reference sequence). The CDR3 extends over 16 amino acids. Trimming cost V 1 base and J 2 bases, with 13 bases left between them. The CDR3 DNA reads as TGTGCCAGCAGCCAAGTCCCTAGCGCAACCACAGATACGCAGTATTTT. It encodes CASSQVPSATTDTQYF.

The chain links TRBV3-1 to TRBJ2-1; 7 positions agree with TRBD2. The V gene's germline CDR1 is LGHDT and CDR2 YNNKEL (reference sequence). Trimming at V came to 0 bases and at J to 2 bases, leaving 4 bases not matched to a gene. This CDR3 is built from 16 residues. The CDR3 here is CASSQDRGRAYNEQFF. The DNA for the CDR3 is TGTGCCAGCAGCCAAGATCGGGGGAGGGCCTACAATGAGCAGTTCTTC.

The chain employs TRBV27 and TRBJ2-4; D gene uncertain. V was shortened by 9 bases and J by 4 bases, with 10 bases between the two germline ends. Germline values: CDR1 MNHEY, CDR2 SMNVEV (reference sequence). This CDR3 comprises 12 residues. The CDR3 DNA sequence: TGTGCCAGTCTGAGGAGAAAAAACATTCAGTACTTC. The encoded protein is CASLRRKNIQYF.

The CDR3 DNA reads TGTGCCAGCAGCTTAACCCGGACTAGCGGGAGATACGAGCAGTACTTC. Its translation is CASSLTRTSGRYEQYF. This sequence joins TRBV11-2 and TRBJ2-7; 13 bases are shared with TRBD2. V was pared by 2 bases and J by 4 bases, with 5 bases of the junction left unmatched. CDR1 and CDR2 from the germline V gene are SGHAT and FQNNGV. The CDR3 is 16 amino acids.

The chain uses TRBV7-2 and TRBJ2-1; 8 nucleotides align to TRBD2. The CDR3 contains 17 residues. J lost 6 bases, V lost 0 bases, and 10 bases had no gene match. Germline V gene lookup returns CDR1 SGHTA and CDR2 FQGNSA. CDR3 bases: TGTGCCAGCAGCTTAGCCCCTAGCGGACGGGGGGGCAATGAGCAGTTCTTC. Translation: CASSLAPSGRGGNEQFF.

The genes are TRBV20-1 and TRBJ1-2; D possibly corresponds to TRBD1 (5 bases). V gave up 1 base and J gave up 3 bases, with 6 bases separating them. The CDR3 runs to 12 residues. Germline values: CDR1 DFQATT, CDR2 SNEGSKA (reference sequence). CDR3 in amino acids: CSARGGDYGYTF. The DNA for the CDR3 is TGCAGTGCTAGAGGGGGGGACTATGGCTACACCTTC.

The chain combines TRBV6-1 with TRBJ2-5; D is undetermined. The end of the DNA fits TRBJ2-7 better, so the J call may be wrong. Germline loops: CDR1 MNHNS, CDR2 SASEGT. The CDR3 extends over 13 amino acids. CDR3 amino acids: CASSERQPYEQYF. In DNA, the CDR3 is TGTGCCAGCAGTGAAAGGCAGCCCTACGAGCAGTACTTC.

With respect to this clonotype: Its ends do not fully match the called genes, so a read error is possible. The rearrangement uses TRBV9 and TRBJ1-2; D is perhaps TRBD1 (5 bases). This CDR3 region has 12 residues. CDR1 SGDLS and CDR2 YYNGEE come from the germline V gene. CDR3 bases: TGTGCCCGCAGCGACGGGGCATATGGCTACACCTTC. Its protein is CARSDGAYGYTF.

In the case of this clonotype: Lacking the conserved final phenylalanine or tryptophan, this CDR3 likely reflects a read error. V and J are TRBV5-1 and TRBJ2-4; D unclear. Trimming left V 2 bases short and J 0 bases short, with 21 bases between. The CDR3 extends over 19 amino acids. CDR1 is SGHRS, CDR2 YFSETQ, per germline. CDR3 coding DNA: TGCGCCAGCAGCTTAGGTCCCCAGGAATTCACGCTAGCCAAAAACATTCAGTACCTC. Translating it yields CASSLGPQEFTLAKNIQYL.

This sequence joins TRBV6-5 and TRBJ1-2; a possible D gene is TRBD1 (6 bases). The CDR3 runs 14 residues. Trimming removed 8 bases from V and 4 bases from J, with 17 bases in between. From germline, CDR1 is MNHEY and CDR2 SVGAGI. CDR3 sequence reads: CASGDTGRSYGYTF. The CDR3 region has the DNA TGTGCCAGCGGGGACACAGGGCGGTCCTATGGCTACACCTTC.

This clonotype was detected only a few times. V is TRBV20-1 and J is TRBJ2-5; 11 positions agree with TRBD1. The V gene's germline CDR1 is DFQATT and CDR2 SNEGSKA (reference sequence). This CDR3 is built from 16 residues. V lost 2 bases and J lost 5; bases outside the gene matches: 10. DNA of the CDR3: TGCAGTGCTAGATCCGGGACAGGGGGTTTCAGGGAGACCCAGTACTTC. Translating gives CSARSGTGGFRETQYF.

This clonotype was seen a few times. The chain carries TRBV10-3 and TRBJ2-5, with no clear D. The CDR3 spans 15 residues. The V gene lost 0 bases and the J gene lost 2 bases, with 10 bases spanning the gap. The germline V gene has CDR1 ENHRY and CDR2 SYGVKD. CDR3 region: CAISESDRPQETQYF. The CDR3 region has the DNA TGTGCCATCAGTGAGTCTGATAGACCTCAAGAGACCCAGTACTTC.

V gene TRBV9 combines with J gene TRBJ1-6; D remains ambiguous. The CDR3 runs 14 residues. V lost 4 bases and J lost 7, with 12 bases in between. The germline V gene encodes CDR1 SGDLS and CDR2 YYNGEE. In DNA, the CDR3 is TGTGCCAGCAGCCCACCAGCAGTAAATTCACCCCTCCACTTT. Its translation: CASSPPAVNSPLHF.

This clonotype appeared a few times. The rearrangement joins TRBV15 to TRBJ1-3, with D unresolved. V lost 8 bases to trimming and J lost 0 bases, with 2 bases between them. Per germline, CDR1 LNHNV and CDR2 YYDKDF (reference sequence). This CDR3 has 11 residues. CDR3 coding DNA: TGTGCCACCCACTCTGGAAACACCATATATTTT. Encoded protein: CATHSGNTIYF.

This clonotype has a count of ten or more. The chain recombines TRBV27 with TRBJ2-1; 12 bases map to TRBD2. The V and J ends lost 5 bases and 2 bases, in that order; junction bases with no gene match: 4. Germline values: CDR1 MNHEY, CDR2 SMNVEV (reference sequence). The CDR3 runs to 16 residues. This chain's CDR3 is CASSRRTSGTYNEQFF. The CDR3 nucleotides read TGTGCCAGCAGTCGCAGGACTAGCGGGACCTACAATGAGCAGTTCTTC.

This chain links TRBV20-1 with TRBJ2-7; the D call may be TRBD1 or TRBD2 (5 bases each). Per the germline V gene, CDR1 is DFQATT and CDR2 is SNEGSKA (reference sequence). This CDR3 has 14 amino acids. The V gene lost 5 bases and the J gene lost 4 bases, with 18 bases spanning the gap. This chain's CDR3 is CSAARDPPRYEQYF. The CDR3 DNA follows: TGCAGTGCTGCACGGGACCCCCCTAGGTACGAGCAGTACTTC.

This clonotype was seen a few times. The CDR3 protein is CSASLQQGTGEQYF. The DNA for the CDR3 is TGCAGTGCTAGTCTCCAACAGGGGACTGGCGAGCAGTACTTC. The V and J genes are TRBV20-1 and TRBJ2-7, with D tentatively TRBD1 (7 bases). The CDR3 is 14 residues long. Germline V gene sequence: CDR1 DFQATT, CDR2 SNEGSKA (reference sequence). The germline V and J ends were trimmed by 3 bases and 6 bases, with 18 bases remaining between them.